This TCR beta chain originates from a study of blood T cell repertoires in COVID-19. Study context: The United States, Italy and Spain were the sources of the acute and convalescent COVID-19 samples.

The assay was immunoSEQ multiplex PCR, and TCRdb's table has in-frame clones only and misses some. Among roughly 5,000 clones, 89% were seen once, and the ten largest hold around 20%. V was clipped by 0 bases and J by 4 bases; unmatched bases: 5. The CDR3 is 15 residues long. The germline V gene encodes CDR1 SEHNR and CDR2 FQNEAQ (reference sequence). Sequencing used peripheral blood. The V gene is TRBV7-9, the J gene TRBJ2-7, with TRBD1 matching over 8 bases. The origin of this receptor is a human donor in a cohort sampled during active COVID-19. CDR3 in DNA: TGTGCCAGCAGCTTAGCAGGCCAGGGGGCGTACGAGCAGTACTTC. It yields the protein CASSLAGQGAYEQYF. Combining the CDR3 with reference TRBV7-9 and TRBJ2-7 gives the whole variable domain DTGVSQNPRHKITKRGQNVTFRCDPISEHNRLYWYRQTLGQGPEFLTYFQNEAQLEKSRLLSDRFSAERPKGSFSTLEIQRTEQGDSAMYLCASSLAGQGAYEQYFGPGTRLTVT.